The clone carrying this T cell receptor (beta chain) was seen ten or more times. All sequencing subjects had displayed CD8+CD57+ cell expansion on flow cytometry. These data come from a study of CD8+CD57+ T cells in acquired aplastic anemia. CDR1 and CDR2 (germline): SGHTA, FQGTGA. This CDR3 comprises 16 residues. It was genomic DNA that served as the template for profiling TCR beta VDJ and CDR3. TCRdb passed the reads through MiXCR, listing each CDR3 protein once. In the table there are 160,000 or so distinct CDR3 sequences, around 75% of which are singletons. The chain carries TRBV7-3 and TRBJ2-5; TRBD2 aligns across 8 bases. Input material: sorted CD4+, CD8+, or CD8+CD57+ T cells (not recorded which) from PBMCs. This TCR was sampled from a human donor with aplastic anemia. The DNA of the CDR3 is TGTGCTAGAGCCTTGGCGGGGGGCTCTATCCAAGAGACCCAGTACTTC. This translates into CARALAGGSIQETQYF.